The T cell receptor (beta chain) under discussion was sequenced for a study of T cells in Graves' hyperthyroidism and ophthalmopathy (dated by TCRdb to the late 2010s). Turning to the overall study: Peripheral blood samples were taken at initial diagnosis, before any treatment was given. To identify TCR V-J signatures that set the groups apart, the researchers used a discovery cohort of about a hundred patients, made up of 43 with Graves' ophthalmopathy and 57 with stable Graves' hyperthyroidism. Prospective prediction of ophthalmopathy was tested in an independent validation cohort of approximately 18 hyperthyroidism patients and 15 to 17 patients who later progressed to ophthalmopathy. The 85 to 100 discovery patients were divided at random into training and test sets in a 7:3 ratio. Thyroid tissue and blood T-cell repertoires from six Graves' hyperthyroidism patients were also compared in the study. Following sampling, methimazole starting at 30 mg daily was given to hyperthyroidism patients, and high-dose intravenous methylprednisolone was given to ophthalmopathy patients. The paper reports TCR Vbeta CDR3 sequencing of some 140 peripheral blood samples: 43 ophthalmopathy, 75 to 80 hyperthyroidism and around 17 progressor patients.

Overall study outcomes, separate from this receptor: Most expanded thyroid clonotypes (frequency above 0.001) were also detected in blood, a finding suggesting that blood repertoires may reflect thyroid immune responses. In validation, the model predicted progression to ophthalmopathy a median of about 6.8 months before onset, with approximately 71% sensitivity and 72.22% specificity. No statistical method was used to set the sample size in advance, and investigators knew the group allocation. A model built on a 13 V-J signature distinguished ophthalmopathy from stable hyperthyroidism, reaching over 85% sensitivity and under 84% specificity in cross-validation and 80%/75% in testing.

The TCR beta CDR3 regions were amplified from RNA transcripts. The first round of RT-PCR for the TCR CDR3 was performed with the HTBI primer set and the Qiagen OneStep RT-PCR kit. A second multiplex PCR round built the libraries, followed by size selection and purification. Paired-end sequencing of the libraries was performed with 100 bp reads on an Illumina HiSeq2000. As for the original processing: SOAPnuke was used to process the raw data, removing reads that contained adapters or uncalled bases, had a mean Phred below 15, or lacked an exact match to the constant primer or identifier. COPE v1.2.5 was used to merge high-quality paired reads, and clonotypes were defined as unique nucleotide sequences. Clonotypes were aligned to IMGT TRBV, TRBD and TRBJ reference segments using MiTCR v1.1. The analysis included only V-J combinations with a frequency above 0.0001, which together covered roughly 99% of the repertoires. The TCS score was defined as F50 (clonal expansion) divided by E x V (chaos), with BLOSUM62-based TCRdist calculated between CDR3 peptides within each V-J. Welch's t-statistics and random forest reduced 450 to 600 V-J features to under 15, which were used in a naive Bayes classifier (R e1071). TCRdb trimmed the raw reads at Q25, called clones with MiXCR and kept productive beta chains. For every CDR3 protein sequence, its rows merge into one entry that carries the most common genes and DNA. TCRdb, not the original authors, processed these V and J calls. The sample table contains approximately 380,000 distinct CDR3 sequences; only one count was recorded for more than 12% of them. The ten biggest clones cover 28% of the sample.

In the ophthalmopathy patients, disease was moderately to severely active, with a Clinical Activity Score of 3 or more, a NOSPECS grade of 4 or more, and a duration of less than 3 months. Exclusion was applied to patients with uncontrolled infections, other autoimmune diseases, pregnancy or lactation. Diagnoses were based on clinical symptoms, serum thyroxine and TRAb, thyroid ultrasound and orbital computed tomography. Ficoll-Paque density gradient centrifugation was used to isolate PBMCs from around 10 ml of fresh peripheral blood. Total RNA was extracted with Trizol reagent, and quality was checked on an Agilent 2100 Bioanalyzer. A word on this clonotype: What this receptor recognizes is not known. No much larger clone exists at a distance of one base, and base qualities are not known.

CDR3 length: 14 amino acids, cysteine to phenylalanine. Of all the DNA, just the CDR3 is kept, 42 bases in frame from base 1. V and J lose 0 bases and 5 bases, and a span of 9 bases separates them. CDR1 and CDR2 are drawn from the germline V gene: SGHRS, YFSETQ. Recombination linked TRBV5-1 to TRBJ1-5, with the D gene too uncertain to name. This receptor was obtained from a man aged 50 or older with Graves' ophthalmopathy. The sample comprised blood. Here is the DNA: TGCGCCAGCAGCTTGGCCAGTGGGGATCAGCCCCAGCATTTT. Its amino acids are CASSLASGDQPQHF.